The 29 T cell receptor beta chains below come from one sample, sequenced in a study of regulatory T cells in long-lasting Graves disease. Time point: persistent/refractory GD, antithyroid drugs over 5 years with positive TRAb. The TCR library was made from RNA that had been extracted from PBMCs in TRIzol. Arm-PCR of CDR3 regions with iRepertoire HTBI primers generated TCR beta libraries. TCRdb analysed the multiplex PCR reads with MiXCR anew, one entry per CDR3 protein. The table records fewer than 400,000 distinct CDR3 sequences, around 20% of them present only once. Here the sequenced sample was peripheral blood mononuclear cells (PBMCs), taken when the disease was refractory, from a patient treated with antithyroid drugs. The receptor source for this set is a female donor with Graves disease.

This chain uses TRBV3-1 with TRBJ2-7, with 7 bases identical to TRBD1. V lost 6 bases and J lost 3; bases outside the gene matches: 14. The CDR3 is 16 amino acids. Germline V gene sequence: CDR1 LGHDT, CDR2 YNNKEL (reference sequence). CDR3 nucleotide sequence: TGTGCCAGCAGTCAAACGAGGGGGCGAGGGAACTACGAGCAGTACTTC. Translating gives CASSQTRGRGNYEQYF.

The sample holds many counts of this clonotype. In nucleotides, the CDR3 is TGTGCCAGCAGCTCCTACCACACCTACGAGCAGTACTTC. It translates to CASSSYHTYEQYF. The chain joins TRBV7-2 to TRBJ2-7; D is undetermined. CDR3 length: 13 residues. CDR1 and CDR2 from the germline V gene are SGHTA and FQGNSA. Trimming left V 4 bases short and J 2 bases short, with 9 bases between.

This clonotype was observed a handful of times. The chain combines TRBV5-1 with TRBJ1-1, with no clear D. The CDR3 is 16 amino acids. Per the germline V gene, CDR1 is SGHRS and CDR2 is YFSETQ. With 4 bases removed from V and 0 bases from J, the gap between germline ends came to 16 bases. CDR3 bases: TGCGCCAGCAGCCCCACATTGGCGGGCATGAACACTGAAGCTTTCTTT. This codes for CASSPTLAGMNTEAFF.

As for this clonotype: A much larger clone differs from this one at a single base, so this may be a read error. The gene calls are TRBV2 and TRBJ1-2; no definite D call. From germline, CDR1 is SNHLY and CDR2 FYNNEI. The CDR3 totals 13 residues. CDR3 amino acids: CASSEVGHYDYTF. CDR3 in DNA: TGTGCCAGCAGTGAAGTGGGCCACTATGACTACACCTTC. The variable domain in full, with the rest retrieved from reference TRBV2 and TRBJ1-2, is EPEVTQTPSHQVTQMGQEVILRCVPISNHLYFYWYRQILGQKVEFLVSFYNNEISEKSEIFDDQFSVERPDGSNFTLKIRSTKLEDSAMYFCASSEVGHYDYTFGSGTRLTVV.

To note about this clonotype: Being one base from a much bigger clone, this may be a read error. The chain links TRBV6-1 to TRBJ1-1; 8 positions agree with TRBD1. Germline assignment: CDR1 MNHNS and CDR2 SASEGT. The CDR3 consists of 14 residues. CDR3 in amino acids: CATNKWDRRTEASF. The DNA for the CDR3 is TGTGCCACCAACAAGTGGGACAGGAGGACTGAAGCTTCCTTT.

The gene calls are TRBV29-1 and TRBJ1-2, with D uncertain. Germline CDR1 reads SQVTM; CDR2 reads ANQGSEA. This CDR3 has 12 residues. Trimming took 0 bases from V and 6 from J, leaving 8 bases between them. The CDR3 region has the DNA TGCAGCGTTGAAGATGGAAGGGATGGCTACACCTTC. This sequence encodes CSVEDGRDGYTF.

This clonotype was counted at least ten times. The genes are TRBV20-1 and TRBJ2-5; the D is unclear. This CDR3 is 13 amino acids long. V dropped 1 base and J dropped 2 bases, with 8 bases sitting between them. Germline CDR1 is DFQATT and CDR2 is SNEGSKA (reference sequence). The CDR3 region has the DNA TGCAGTGCTAGAGGTAGCCGGCAAGAGACCCAGTACTTC. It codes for CSARGSRQETQYF.

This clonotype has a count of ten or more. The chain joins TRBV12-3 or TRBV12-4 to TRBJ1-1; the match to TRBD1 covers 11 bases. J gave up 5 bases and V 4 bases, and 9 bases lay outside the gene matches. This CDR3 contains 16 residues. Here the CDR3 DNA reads TGTGCCAGCAGTTCCATCGGACAGGGGGCGAGGACTGAAGCTTTCTTT. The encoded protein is CASSSIGQGARTEAFF.

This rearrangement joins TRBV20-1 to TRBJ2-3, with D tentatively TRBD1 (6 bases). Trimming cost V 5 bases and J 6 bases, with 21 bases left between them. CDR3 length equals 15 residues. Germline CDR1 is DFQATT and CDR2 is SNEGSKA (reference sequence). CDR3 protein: CSAARDTTYRDTQYF. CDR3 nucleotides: TGCAGTGCTGCCAGGGACACAACATATCGCGATACGCAGTATTTT.

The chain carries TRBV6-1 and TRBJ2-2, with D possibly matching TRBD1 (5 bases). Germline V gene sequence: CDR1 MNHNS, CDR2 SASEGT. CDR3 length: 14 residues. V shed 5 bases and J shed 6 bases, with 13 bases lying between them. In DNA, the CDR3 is TGTGCCAGCAGTCGGACAATCTCCGCCGGGGAGCTGTTTTTT. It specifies CASSRTISAGELFF.

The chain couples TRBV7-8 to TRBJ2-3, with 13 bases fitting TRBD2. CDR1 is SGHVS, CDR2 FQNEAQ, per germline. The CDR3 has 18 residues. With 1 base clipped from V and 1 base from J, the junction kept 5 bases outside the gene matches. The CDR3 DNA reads TGTGCCAGCAGCTTAGGACTAGCGGGAGGTCGACGCACAGATACGCAGTATTTT. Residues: CASSLGLAGGRRTDTQYF.

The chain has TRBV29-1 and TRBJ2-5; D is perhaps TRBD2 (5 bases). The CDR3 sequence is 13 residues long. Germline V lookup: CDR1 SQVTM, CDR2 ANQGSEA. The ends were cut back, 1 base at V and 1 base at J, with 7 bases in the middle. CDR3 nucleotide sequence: TGCAGCGTTGAAGGTACTAGCCAAGAGACCCAGTACTTC. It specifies CSVEGTSQETQYF.

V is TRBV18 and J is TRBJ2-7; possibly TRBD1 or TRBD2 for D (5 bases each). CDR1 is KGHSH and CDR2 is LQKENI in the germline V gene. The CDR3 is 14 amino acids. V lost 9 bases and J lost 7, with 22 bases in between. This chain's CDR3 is CASHFDSGEGEQYF. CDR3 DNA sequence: TGTGCCAGTCACTTCGATTCGGGTGAGGGGGAGCAGTACTTC.

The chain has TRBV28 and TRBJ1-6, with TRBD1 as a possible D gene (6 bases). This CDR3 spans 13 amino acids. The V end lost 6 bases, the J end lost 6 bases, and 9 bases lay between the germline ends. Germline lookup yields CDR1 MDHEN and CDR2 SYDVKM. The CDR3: CASRTGSNSPLHF. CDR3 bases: TGTGCCAGCAGGACAGGTTCTAATTCACCCCTCCACTTT.

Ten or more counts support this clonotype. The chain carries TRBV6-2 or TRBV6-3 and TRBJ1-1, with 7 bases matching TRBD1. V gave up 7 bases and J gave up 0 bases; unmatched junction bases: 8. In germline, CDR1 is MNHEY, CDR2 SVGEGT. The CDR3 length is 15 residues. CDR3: CASNRDSDMNTEAFF. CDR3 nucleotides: TGTGCCAGCAACCGGGACAGCGACATGAACACTGAAGCTTTCTTT.

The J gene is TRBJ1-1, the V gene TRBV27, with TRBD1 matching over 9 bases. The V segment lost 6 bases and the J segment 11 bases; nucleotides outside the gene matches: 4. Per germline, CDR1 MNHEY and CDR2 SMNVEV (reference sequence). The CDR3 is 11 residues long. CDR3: CASRGTGRAFF. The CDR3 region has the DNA TGTGCCAGCAGGGGGACAGGGCGTGCTTTCTTT.

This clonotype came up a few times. In DNA form, the CDR3 reads TGTGCCAGCAGTTTATTCACGGCCGGTGGGGAGCAGTACTTC. Its protein is CASSLFTAGGEQYF. The chain carries TRBV27 and TRBJ2-7; no definite D call. Germline V lookup: CDR1 MNHEY, CDR2 SMNVEV (reference sequence). V was trimmed by 1 base and J by 7 bases, leaving 14 bases between them. The CDR3 contains 14 residues.

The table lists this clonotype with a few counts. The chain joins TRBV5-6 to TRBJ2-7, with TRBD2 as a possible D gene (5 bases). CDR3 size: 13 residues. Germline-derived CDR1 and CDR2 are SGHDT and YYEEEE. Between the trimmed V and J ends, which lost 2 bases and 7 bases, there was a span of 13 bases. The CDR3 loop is CASSFTDSGEQYF. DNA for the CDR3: TGTGCCAGCAGCTTTACTGACTCGGGGGAGCAGTACTTC.

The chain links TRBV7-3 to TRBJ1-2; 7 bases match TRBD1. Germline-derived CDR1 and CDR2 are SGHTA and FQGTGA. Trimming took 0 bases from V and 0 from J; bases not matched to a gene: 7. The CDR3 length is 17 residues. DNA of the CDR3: TGTGCCAGCAGCTTAACCGGGCAGGGGGGAGCTAACTATGGCTACACCTTC. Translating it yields CASSLTGQGGANYGYTF.

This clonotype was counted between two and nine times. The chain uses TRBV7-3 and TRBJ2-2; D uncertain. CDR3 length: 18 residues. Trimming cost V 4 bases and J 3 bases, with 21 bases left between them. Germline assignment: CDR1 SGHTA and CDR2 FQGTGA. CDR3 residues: CASSSPGWGYVDTGELFF. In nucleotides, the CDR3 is TGTGCCAGCAGCTCCCCGGGCTGGGGTTACGTTGACACCGGGGAGCTGTTTTTT.

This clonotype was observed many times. This CDR3 reads CSASTSGMLQETQYF. CDR3 DNA sequence: TGCAGTGCCTCGACTAGCGGGATGCTGCAAGAGACCCAGTACTTC. The chain couples TRBV20-1 to TRBJ2-5, with TRBD2 identical over 11 bases. The V gene's germline CDR1 is DFQATT and CDR2 SNEGSKA (reference sequence). This CDR3 has 15 residues. J gave up 2 bases and V 6 bases, and 8 bases lay outside the gene matches.

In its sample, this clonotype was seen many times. The CDR3 DNA follows: TGTGCCAGCAGCTTATCTAGCGGGATGGAGCAGTACTTC. The encoded protein is CASSLSSGMEQYF. V is TRBV7-2 and J is TRBJ2-7, with 9 positions matching TRBD2. The V and J ends lost 2 bases and 7 bases, in that order; junction bases with no gene match: 3. CDR3 size: 13 residues. Germline CDR1 reads SGHTA; CDR2 reads FQGNSA.

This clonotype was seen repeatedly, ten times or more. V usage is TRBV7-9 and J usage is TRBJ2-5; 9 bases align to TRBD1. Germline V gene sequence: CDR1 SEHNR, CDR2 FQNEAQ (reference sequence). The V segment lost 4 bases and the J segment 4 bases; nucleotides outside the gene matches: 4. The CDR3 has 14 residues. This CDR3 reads CASSSTDRGETQYF. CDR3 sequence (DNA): TGTGCCAGCAGCTCTACGGACAGGGGAGAGACCCAGTACTTC.

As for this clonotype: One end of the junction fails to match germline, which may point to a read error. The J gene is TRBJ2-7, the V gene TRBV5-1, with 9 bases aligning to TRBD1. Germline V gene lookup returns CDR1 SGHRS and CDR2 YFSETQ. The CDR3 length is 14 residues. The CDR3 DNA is TGCGCCGGCAGCTTTACAGGGGGCGCGGAGGAGCAGTACTTC. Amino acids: CAGSFTGGAEEQYF.

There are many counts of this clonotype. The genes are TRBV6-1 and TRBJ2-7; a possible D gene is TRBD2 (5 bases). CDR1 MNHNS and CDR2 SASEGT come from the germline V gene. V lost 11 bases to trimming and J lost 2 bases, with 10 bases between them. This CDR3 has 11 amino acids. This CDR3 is CASSGAYEQYF. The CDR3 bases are TGTGCCTCCTCCGGGGCCTACGAGCAGTACTTC.

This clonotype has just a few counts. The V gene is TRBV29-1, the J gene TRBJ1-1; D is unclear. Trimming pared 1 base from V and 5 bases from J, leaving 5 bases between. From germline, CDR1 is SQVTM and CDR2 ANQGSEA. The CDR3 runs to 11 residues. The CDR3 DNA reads TGCAGCGTTGAAGGGGTAACTGAAGCTTTCTTT. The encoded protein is CSVEGVTEAFF. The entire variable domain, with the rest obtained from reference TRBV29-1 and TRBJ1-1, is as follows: SAVISQKPSRDICQRGTSLTIQCQVDSQVTMMFWYRQQPGQSLTLIATANQGSEATYESGFVIDKFPISRPNLTFSTLTVSNMSPEDSSIYLCSVEGVTEAFFGQGTRLTVV.

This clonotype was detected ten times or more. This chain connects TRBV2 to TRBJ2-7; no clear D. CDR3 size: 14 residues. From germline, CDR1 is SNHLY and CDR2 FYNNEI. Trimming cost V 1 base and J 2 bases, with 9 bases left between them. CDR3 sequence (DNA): TGTGCCAGCAGTGAAGGTCAGACCCCCTACGAGCAGTACTTC. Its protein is CASSEGQTPYEQYF.

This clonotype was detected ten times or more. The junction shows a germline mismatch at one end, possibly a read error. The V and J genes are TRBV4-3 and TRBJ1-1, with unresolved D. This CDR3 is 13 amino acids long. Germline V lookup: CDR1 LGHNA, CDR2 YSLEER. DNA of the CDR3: TGTGCCAGCAGCCAAGATTGGGGCACTGAAGCTTTCTTT. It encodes CASSQDWGTEAFF.

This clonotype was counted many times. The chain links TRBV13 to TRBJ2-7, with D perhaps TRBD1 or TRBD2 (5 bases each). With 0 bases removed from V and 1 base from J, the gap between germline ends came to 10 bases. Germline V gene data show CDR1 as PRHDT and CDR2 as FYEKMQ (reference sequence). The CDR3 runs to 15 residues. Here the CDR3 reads CASSLGGTGSYEQYF. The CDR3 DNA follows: TGTGCCAGCAGCTTAGGGGGGACGGGTTCCTACGAGCAGTACTTC.